The present entry profiles one T cell receptor beta chain with its context. Its antigen is not yet known. The record has no base qualities; no much larger clone is one base away. TCRbeta CDR3 regions were amplified from genomic DNA using the immunoSEQ Assay, a bias-controlled multiplex PCR. For the original study's pipeline: Nucleated cell counts per sample were estimated from amplification of reference gene primers within the assay. To quantify the absolute abundance of each unique TCRbeta CDR3 rearrangement, sequence reads were collapsed and filtered. For each sample, productive Simpson clonality was calculated as the square root of Simpson's diversity index over productive rearrangements. Entries here come from immuneACCESS through TCRdb and include only in-frame sequences with V and J called. Some clones fail to appear in such tables; in the studies checked, an unresolved V gene covers under half of the shortfall, and the cause of the remainder is unknown. The DNA was the basis for D and trimming; V, J and clone size are from that table. Present in this sample are roughly 350,000 clones, under 95% of which were seen just once. The ten largest make up about a fifth of the sample.

The sample originates from a study of blood T cell repertoires in COVID-19 (dated by TCRdb to 2020 to 2021). Turning to the overall study: Samples from collaborators originated in the United States, Italy and Spain and spanned both the acute and convalescent phases of COVID-19. The material from the prospective study consisted of cDNA or gDNA derived from T cells, B-cell-depleted T cells, or PBMCs. Deeply sampled blood TCRbeta repertoires from subjects exposed to, actively infected with, or recovered from COVID-19 were included in the dataset. A freely available public database, intended as a resource for researchers studying the immune response to SARS-CoV-2, is where the repertoires were released. The samples were drawn from the first 160 participants of the ongoing ImmuneRACE study and from some 1,300 subjects provided by 6 global collaborators. A de-identified subject ID, COVID-19 status, age in years and sex were almost always included in the sample metadata. HLA class I and class II types, where available, came from metadata supplied by the sample provider rather than from assay-based typing. Points the paper makes about the study in general: The quantity of clinical and demographic metadata differed by source and by participant and was supplied without curation.

Participants in the prospective study were aged 18 to 89 years, lived in 24 United States geographic areas, and enrolled through a virtual design. In the prospective study, cohorts were assigned on the basis of participant-reported clinical history obtained from a screening survey and a study questionnaire. For ImmuneRACE Cohort 3, a participant was defined as recovered based on two consecutive negative NP/OP PCR tests, clearance by a healthcare professional, or resolution of symptoms. Each participant in the prospective study had whole blood, serum and a nasopharyngeal or oropharyngeal swab collected by mobile phlebotomists. Prospective study participants could optionally give additional blood draws and questionnaires over an approximately two-month period. Blood samples from the prospective study were shipped frozen or at room temperature prior to DNA extraction. This receptor was taken from a woman aged 25 to 39 who had recovered from COVID-19. Specimen: PBMCs or T cells enriched from blood (not recorded which).

This receptor carries the CDR3 CASSLGFLRGQNTEAFF. In nucleotide form, the sequence is TGCGCCAGCAGCCTCGGGTTTTTGAGGGGACAGAACACTGAAGCTTTCTTT. The sequence links TRBV5-1 to TRBJ1-1; a tentative D call is TRBD1 (6 bases match). The CDR3, from cysteine to phenylalanine, totals 17 residues. Only the CDR3 DNA stays, 51 bases, in frame from base 1. Reading the germline V gene gives CDR1 SGHRS and CDR2 YFSETQ. V gives up 4 bases and J gives up 1 base, and the segment between their germline ends measures 20 bases.